This is a list of T cell receptor beta chains from one sample in a study of cytomegalovirus exposure and HLA in healthy donors. Assay used: immunoSEQ multiplex PCR; TCRdb lists only in-frame clones, some missing. The sample contains about 120,000 clones, approximately 75% of which appear only once. Sequenced sample: PBMCs. These receptors were obtained from a man aged 25-45 years in good health and CMV-seronegative. The CDR3 runs from the conserved cysteine through the conserved F or W. The order of the fields is D gene, J gene, V gene, clone size, CDR3 DNA, CDR3 protein. D genes are given only for firm matches. Clone size is stated in some rows and not others, as once, few, many or a class when expanded.

TRBD1 TRBJ2-5 TRBV4-1 few TGCGCCAGCAGCCAACGACAGGGGGCTGGGACCCAGTACTTC CASSQRQGAGTQYF
TRBD2 TRBJ2-5 TRBV7-2 NA TGTGCCAGCAGCTTAATGTCTCCCCGGACTAGCGGGGGGGCCGGGACCCAGTACTTC CASSLMSPRTSGGAGTQYF
TRBD1 TRBJ2-1 TRBV4-3 few TGCGCCAGCACCCGGGACAGGGGCTACAATGAGCAGTTCTTC CASTRDRGYNEQFF
NA TRBJ2-2 TRBV9 NA TGTGCCAGCAGCGTAGGACTGAATCTCGTCGGGGGCACCGGGGAGCTGTTTTTT CASSVGLNLVGGTGELFF
NA TRBJ1-1 TRBV5-1 NA TGCGCCAGCAGCCTTCATCAAGGAGGGACTAACACTGAAGCTTTCTTT CASSLHQGGTNTEAFF
NA TRBJ2-3 TRBV6-1 NA TGTGCCAGCAGTAAAAGGGGGGGTTCTGCAGGGCAGTATTTT CASSKRGGSAGQYF
NA TRBJ1-1 TRBV5-4 once TGTGCCAGCAGCTTGGTGGAGGGTACTGAAGCTTTCTTT CASSLVEGTEAFF
NA TRBJ1-6 TRBV27 NA TGTGCCAGCAGATTAACAGGGAATTCACCCCTCCACTTT CASRLTGNSPLHF
TRBD1 TRBJ2-7 TRBV7-6 few TGTGCCAGCAGCCCAGGGACAGGGGGCGACTACGAGCAGTACTTC CASSPGTGGDYEQYF
TRBD1 TRBJ1-5 TRBV19 NA TGTGCCAGTACCTTGGTTGGGACAGGGGCTCTCAATCAGCCCCAGCATTTT CASTLVGTGALNQPQHF
NA TRBJ1-2 TRBV28 NA TGTGCCAGCAGTTTGTCCAGACAATATGGCTACACCTTC CASSLSRQYGYTF
TRBD1 TRBJ2-7 TRBV4-1 once TGCGCCAGCAGCCAAGTTCTCCGGGACAGGGGGCTTCACGAGCAGTACTTC CASSQVLRDRGLHEQYF
NA TRBJ1-1 TRBV4-2 NA TGTGCCAGCAGGGGAGTCGGGGAGCTTTCTATGAACACTGAAGCTTTCTTT CASRGVGELSMNTEAFF
TRBD1 TRBJ1-4 TRBV2 few TGTGCCAGCAGTCTACCCCCGACAGGGCCATTGGAGGGGAAACTGTTTTTT CASSLPPTGPLEGKLFF
NA TRBJ1-3 TRBV6-6 NA TGTGCCAGCAGTTACTCGAGTACCGGGTCTGGAAACACCATATATTTT CASSYSSTGSGNTIYF
NA TRBJ1-2 TRBV19 NA TGTGCCAGTAAAGAGAGGGCCGTTAACTATGGCTACACCTTC CASKERAVNYGYTF
NA TRBJ1-1 TRBV4-1 NA TGCGCCAGCAGCCAAGTTGGAAGAGGACAGCCGAACACTGAAGCTTTCTTT CASSQVGRGQPNTEAFF
NA TRBJ1-4 TRBV5-8 few TGTGCCAGCAGCTTGGGCCTTGGGGGCCCTAATGAAAAACTGTTTTTT CASSLGLGGPNEKLFF
TRBD1 TRBJ2-3 TRBV11-2 once TGTGCCAGCAGCTTGGGACAGGCTAGCACAGATACGCAGTATTTT CASSLGQASTDTQYF
NA TRBJ2-7 TRBV28 NA TGTGCCAGCAGTTATCTAAGTCCAAGCTCCTACGAGCAGTACTTC CASSYLSPSSYEQYF
NA TRBJ1-1 TRBV5-4 NA TGTGCCAGCAGCACAAGCAGGGGTGTGGACACTGAAGCTTTCTTT CASSTSRGVDTEAFF
TRBD1 TRBJ1-3 TRBV7-9 NA TGTTCCAGCAGCTCTCTACCGGGACAGGGACTCTCTGGAAACACCATATATTTT CSSSSLPGQGLSGNTIYF
NA TRBJ1-1 TRBV4-3 few TGCGCCAGCAGCTGGGGCCTCCAGGACACTGAAGCTTTCTTT CASSWGLQDTEAFF
NA TRBJ2-7 TRBV19 NA TGTGCCAGTAGTAAAGGTCGAGCAGGGTGGGGCGAGCAGTACTTC CASSKGRAGWGEQYF
NA TRBJ2-7 TRBV6-5 NA TGTGCCAGCATGGGGCAAGTCTACGAGCAGTACTTC CASMGQVYEQYF
NA TRBJ1-1 TRBV9 NA TGTGCCAGCAGCGGGGGCAGCATGAACACTGAAGCTTTCTTT CASSGGSMNTEAFF
TRBD1 TRBJ1-1 TRBV29-1 NA TGCAGCGACCTGACAGGGAGGACGGGATTTGAAGCTTTCTTT CSDLTGRTGFEAFF
TRBD1 TRBJ1-1 TRBV18 NA TGTGCCAGCTCACCACCATCAGGACAGGGGGGTGAAGCTTTCTTT CASSPPSGQGGEAFF
TRBD1 TRBJ1-1 TRBV5-1 NA TGCGCCAGCAGCACTACAGGGGGTTTGAGGACTGAAGCTTTCTTT CASSTTGGLRTEAFF
TRBD1 TRBJ2-2 TRBV2 NA TGTGCCAGCAGTTATGGGACAGGGGTAACCGGGGAGCTGTTTTTT CASSYGTGVTGELFF
NA TRBJ1-1 TRBV7-9 NA TGTTCCAGCACCAGTTTTCGTTCGACAGCGAACACTGAAGCTTTCTTT CSSTSFRSTANTEAFF
TRBD2 TRBJ2-1 TRBV4-1 NA TGCGCCAGCAGCCAATGGGGTCTAGCGGGGGTAAGCAATGAGCAGTTCTTC CASSQWGLAGVSNEQFF
NA TRBJ1-1 TRBV7-9 NA TGTGCCAGCAGTTTCCGGGAGGGGGACACTGAAGCTTTCTTT CASSFREGDTEAFF
NA TRBJ1-4 TRBV6-4 NA TGTGCCGAGAGGTCACCAAAAGCTAATGAAAAACTGTTTTTT CAERSPKANEKLFF
TRBD2 TRBJ2-3 TRBV10-3 NA TGTGCCATCAGTGAGACTAGCGGGGGCACAGATACGCAGTATTTT CAISETSGGTDTQYF